This T cell receptor (beta chain) stems from a study of cytomegalovirus exposure and HLA in healthy donors. The PCR made use of 60 Vbeta and 13 Jbeta primers. Generated by immunoSEQ multiplex PCR, the TCRdb table keeps only in-frame clones and is missing some. The sample holds about 170,000 clones, over 60% seen once. Looked up from germline, CDR1 is MGHRA and CDR2 is YSYEKL. CDR3 length: 16 amino acids. V was pared by 3 bases and J by 4 bases, with 19 bases between. The sequence was collected from a female donor in good health and CMV-seronegative. The sequenced sample consisted of PBMCs. V is TRBV4-1 and J is TRBJ2-7, with a tentative D call TRBD2 (6 bases). Written as DNA, the CDR3 is TGCGCCAGCAGCCAGCAGATAACCCGGGGAGGTTACGAGCAGTACTTC. It encodes CASSQQITRGGYEQYF.